This TCR beta chain was captured by sequencing in a study of human T cells and chemical hapten exposure. CDR1 is LGHDT, CDR2 YNNKEL, per germline (reference sequence). V lost 4 bases, J lost 3 bases, and 10 bases stayed unmatched. This CDR3 comprises 16 residues. Unique molecular identifiers were attached to individual cDNA molecules during library preparation. TCRdb independently ran MiXCR on the RACE reads; one entry per CDR3 protein. The sample gives about 40,000 distinct CDR3 sequences, about 8.9% of which show up once; 15% is in the top ten. This clonotype was counted ten times or more. Time point defined: patch test 2, 6 weeks after DPC sensitization. Treatment in this sample: therapeutic diphenylcyclopropenone sensitization with weekly scalp DPC.

The rearrangement joins TRBV3-1 to TRBJ1-2; 8 nucleotides line up with TRBD1. The sequenced sample was whole blood, obtained in connection with sensitization to the hapten diphenylcyclopropenone (DPC). The receptor's source is a woman aged 40 to 49 with alopecia areata. Some clones in this sample may be carry-over from other donors' samples. Here the CDR3 reads CASSLPGGTGDYGYTF. CDR3 DNA: TGTGCCAGCAGCCTTCCCGGGGGGACAGGAGACTATGGCTACACCTTC.